This TCR beta chain was found in a study of blood T cell repertoires in COVID-19. Study information: COVID-19 samples, acute and convalescent, were from the United States, Italy and Spain. The cDNA or gDNA used as material had been derived from T cells, B-cell-depleted T cells, or PBMCs.

Germline CDR1 MNHNY, CDR2 SVGAGI (reference sequence). This CDR3 comprises 17 residues. The trim removed 6 bases at V and 0 bases at J, leaving 13 bases unmatched. The table came from immunoSEQ multiplex PCR; TCRdb's copy has only in-frame clones and leaves some out. The sample includes 150,000 to 200,000 clones, roughly nine tenths of them seen just once. The chain couples TRBV6-6 to TRBJ1-1, with 7 bases aligning to TRBD1. Sequenced: peripheral blood. This TCR derives from a man aged 55 to 69 with active or convalescent COVID-19. CDR3 sequence reads: CASSRGLGGTVNTEAFF. CDR3 nucleotide sequence: TGTGCCAGCAGCCGAGGCCTCGGTGGGACAGTGAACACTGAAGCTTTCTTT.